One T cell receptor beta chain is described in this entry. This specimen comes from a study of cytomegalovirus exposure and HLA in healthy donors. A multiplex PCR was run with 60 Vbeta primers and 13 Jbeta primers. The table came from immunoSEQ multiplex PCR; TCRdb's copy has only in-frame clones and leaves some out. Here the sample spans about 82,000 clones, under 80% being singletons. Sequenced material: PBMCs. The clonotype was recovered from a man aged 30 to 45 in good health and CMV-seropositive.

Here the CDR3 reads CASSVGRSSSYEQYF. The CDR3 DNA is TGTGCCAGCAGCGTAGGCCGTAGCTCCTCCTACGAGCAGTACTTC. This chain links TRBV9 with TRBJ2-7; D is ambiguous. CDR1 SGDLS and CDR2 YYNGEE come from the germline V gene. V dropped 0 bases and J dropped 0 bases, with 10 bases sitting between them. CDR3 length equals 15 residues.